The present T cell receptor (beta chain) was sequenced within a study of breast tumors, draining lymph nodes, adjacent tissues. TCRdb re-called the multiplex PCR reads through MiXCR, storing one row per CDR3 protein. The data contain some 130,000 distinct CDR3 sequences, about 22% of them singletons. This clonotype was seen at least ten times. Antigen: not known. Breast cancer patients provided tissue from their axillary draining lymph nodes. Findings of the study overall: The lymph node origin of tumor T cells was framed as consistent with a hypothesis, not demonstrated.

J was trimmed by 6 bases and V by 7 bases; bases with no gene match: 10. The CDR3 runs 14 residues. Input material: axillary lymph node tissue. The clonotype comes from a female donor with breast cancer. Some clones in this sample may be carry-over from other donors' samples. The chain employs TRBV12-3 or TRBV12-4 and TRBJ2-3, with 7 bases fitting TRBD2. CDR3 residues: CASKTSQWWDTQYF. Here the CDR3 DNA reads TGTGCCAGCAAGACTAGCCAGTGGTGGGATACGCAGTATTTT.